This paragraph reports one T cell receptor beta chain. Its antigen is not known. The naive CD8 population came from CD45RO-negative cells selected for CCR7, without terminally differentiated effector memory CD45RA+ cells. TCRdb's table, derived via immunoSEQ multiplex PCR, lists solely in-frame clones and lacks some. The data show roughly 2,000,000 clones, around 93% seen once. This specimen comes from a study of shared clonotypes between healthy human individuals. General observations from the study: Sampling included only blood; tissue repertoires likely differ.

CDR3 length: 14 amino acids. Germline CDR1 SGHTA, CDR2 FQGTGA. V gave up 2 bases and J gave up 1 base, with 8 bases separating them. Specimen: naive CD8+ T cells from PBMCs. This receptor was identified in a man between 18 and 35 years old in good health. Some clones in this sample may be carry-over from other donors' samples. The chain couples TRBV7-3 to TRBJ1-1; D not certain. The CDR3 DNA reads TGTGCCAGCAGCTTAGTCGGCAGGAACACTGAAGCTTTCTTT. Residues: CASSLVGRNTEAFF.